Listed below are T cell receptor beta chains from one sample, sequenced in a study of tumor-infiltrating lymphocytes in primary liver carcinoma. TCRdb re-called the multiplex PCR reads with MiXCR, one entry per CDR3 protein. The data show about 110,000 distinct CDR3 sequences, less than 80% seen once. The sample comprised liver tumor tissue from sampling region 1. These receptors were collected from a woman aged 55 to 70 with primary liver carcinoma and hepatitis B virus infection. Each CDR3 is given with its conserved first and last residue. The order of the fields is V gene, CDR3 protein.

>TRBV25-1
CAPSLSTSGANVLTF
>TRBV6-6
CASNYGGGESNQPQHF
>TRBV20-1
CSGGGKNIQYF
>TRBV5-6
CDSSAYNPPLHF
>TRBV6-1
CASSARLAERDNEQFF
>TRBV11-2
CAGSLWGRELSGEQFF
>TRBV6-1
CVSSDRQGYGYTF
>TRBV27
CASSSGNVAYEQYF
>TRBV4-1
CASSQFGYDTEAFF
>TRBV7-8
CASSLLAAPSYNEQFF
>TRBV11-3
CASSKGESYGYTF
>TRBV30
CAWSGDRGLMYF
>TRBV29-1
CSVEDGNSGGNERFF
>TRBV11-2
CAGSLDGRGTGAETQYF
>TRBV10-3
CAISPRGNNQPQHF
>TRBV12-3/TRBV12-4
CASRRTVNTEAFF
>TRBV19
CASTSVSDRGRVYGYTF
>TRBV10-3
CAISESRGEDGYTF
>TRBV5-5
CASSLSLNTGELFF
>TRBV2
CAGYRDSGLYNEQFF
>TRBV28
CASSSGYEQYF
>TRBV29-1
CSIHGSAAGGGGTQYF
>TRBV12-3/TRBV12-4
CASSLMRLGSLNTEAFF
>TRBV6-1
CASSELLTEAFGVYTF
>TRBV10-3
CAIPRLAENTGELFF
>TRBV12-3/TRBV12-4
CVSRPRSGFNEQYF
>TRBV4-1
CASGQAGTRIGGELFF
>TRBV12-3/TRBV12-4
CASSLGRRWNTEAFF
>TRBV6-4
CASSDGTGGTDMQYF
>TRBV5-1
CASRRTGLAGTGKLFF
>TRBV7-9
CASSANQGQGPNNEEFF
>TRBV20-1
CSGRGLAGGDRQFF
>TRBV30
CAWSVLGSTEAFF
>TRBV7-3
CASSLRHGTQYF
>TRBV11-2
CTSNCSRGSGRETQYF
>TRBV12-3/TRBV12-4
CASRTGGEPDTQYF
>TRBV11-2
CASFPGASGTTGELFF
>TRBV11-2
CTSSLTTVGGVDTQYF
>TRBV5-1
CASSLGTSGTDTQYF
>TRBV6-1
CANRPTGGGYDQYF
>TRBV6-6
CVSRGQGGGEQYF
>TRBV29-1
CSVSRDSNTGELFF
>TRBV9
CASSGLIANTGELFF
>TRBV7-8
CASSLAGTRYNEQFF
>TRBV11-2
CASSPHEHGHLRFWGYEAFF
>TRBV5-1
CASKTTSGTNGELFF
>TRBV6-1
CASMRTNRNSPLHF
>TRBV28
CASSSTGGHQPGRLYEQYF
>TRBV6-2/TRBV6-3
CASSPRRSGAYEQYF
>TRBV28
CASGFLGTPNYEQYF
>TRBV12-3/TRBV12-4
CASSLRAGNTGTQYF
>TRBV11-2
CASSLVSLGRVGSGANVLTF
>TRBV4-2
CASSQEGALGAKNIQYF
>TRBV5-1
CASSPGTSYNEQFF